The 10 T cell receptor beta chains in this list originate from one sample, sequenced in a study of blood T cell repertoires in COVID-19. Profiled with immunoSEQ multiplex PCR; TCRdb holds only in-frame clones, not every one. Of some 80,000 clones in the sample, roughly nine tenths were seen once. The sequencing input was peripheral blood. These receptors were collected from a man in his fifties with COVID-19, enrolled during active disease.

The V and J genes are TRBV9 and TRBJ2-2, with unresolved D. Deletions cut 0 bases from V and 1 base from J, with 7 bases between. Germline CDR1 reads SGDLS; CDR2 reads YYNGEE. The CDR3 has 15 residues. CDR3 sequence reads: CASSVGLRNTGELFF. In DNA, the CDR3 is TGTGCCAGCAGCGTAGGACTTCGGAACACCGGGGAGCTGTTTTTT.

The chain combines TRBV7-2 with TRBJ2-2; D is possibly TRBD1 (6 bases). CDR1 is SGHTA and CDR2 is FQGNSA in the germline V gene. V was pared by 5 bases and J by 7 bases, with 17 bases between. The CDR3 is 15 amino acids. CDR3 residues: CASSPAAGVNGELFF. The DNA for the CDR3 is TGTGCCAGCAGCCCAGCCGCAGGGGTAAACGGGGAGCTGTTTTTT.

The J gene is TRBJ2-3, the V gene TRBV28; 7 bases map to TRBD1. V shed 6 bases, J shed 5 bases, and the junction held 8 bases outside the gene matches. The CDR3 contains 14 residues. From germline, CDR1 is MDHEN and CDR2 SYDVKM. CDR3 region: CASRNTGAGDTQYF. The CDR3 bases are TGTGCCAGCAGGAACACAGGGGCGGGAGATACGCAGTATTTT.

The gene calls are TRBV27 and TRBJ2-7; possibly TRBD2 for D (5 bases). The ends were cut back, 1 base at V and 7 bases at J, with 20 bases in the middle. The V gene's germline CDR1 is MNHEY and CDR2 SMNVEV (reference sequence). CDR3 size: 16 residues. CDR3 DNA: TGTGCCAGCAGTTTATGGGCGGCGGGTTCCTCGGGTGAGCAGTACTTC. Amino acid sequence: CASSLWAAGSSGEQYF.

The sample holds one count of this clone. This chain uses TRBV2 with TRBJ2-2; D is perhaps TRBD1 (6 bases). The V gene's germline CDR1 is SNHLY and CDR2 FYNNEI. This CDR3 has 12 residues. The V and J ends lost 6 bases and 6 bases respectively, with 8 bases between them. In DNA form, the CDR3 reads TGTGCCAGCAGCAGGGGCGCCGGGGAGCTGTTTTTT. As protein: CASSRGAGELFF.

The V gene is TRBV30, the J gene TRBJ2-7; D is ambiguous. There are 11 residues in the CDR3. The germline V gene encodes CDR1 GTSNPN and CDR2 SVGIG (reference sequence). The germline V and J ends were trimmed by 1 base and 4 bases, with 5 bases remaining between them. The chain's CDR3 is CAWSAGYEQYF. CDR3 coding DNA: TGTGCCTGGAGTGCAGGATACGAGCAGTACTTC.

This clone was recorded only once. The chain couples TRBV5-6 to TRBJ2-1, with D possibly matching TRBD2 (6 bases). Germline V gene sequence: CDR1 SGHDT, CDR2 YYEEEE. V gave up 0 bases and J gave up 3 bases, with 13 bases separating them. The length of the CDR3 is 16 residues. The CDR3 sequence is CASSLGAGTHYNEQFF. The CDR3 bases are TGTGCCAGCAGCTTGGGAGCCGGGACTCACTACAATGAGCAGTTCTTC.

This chain links TRBV29-1 with TRBJ2-1, with D unresolved. Trimming took 4 bases from V and 6 from J, leaving 16 bases between them. The CDR3 consists of 14 residues. Looked up from germline, CDR1 is SQVTM and CDR2 is ANQGSEA. CDR3 in DNA: TGCAGCGTTGTTGGCCAGTTCGTAAGCAATGAGCAGTTCTTC. It is translated as CSVVGQFVSNEQFF.

This chain uses TRBV3-1 (or the pseudogene TRBV3-2) with TRBJ2-7, with 7 bases that match TRBD1. Germline V gene sequence: CDR1 LGHDT, CDR2 YNNKEL (reference sequence). The J segment lost 4 bases and the V segment lost 1 base, leaving 4 bases of the junction unmatched. The CDR3 contains 14 residues. The CDR3 loop reads CASSQGPQGYEQYV. The DNA for the CDR3 is TGTGCCAGCAGCCAAGGCCCACAGGGGTACGAGCAGTACGTC.

The sample holds one count of this clone. The chain is built from TRBV19 and TRBJ1-5, with TRBD1 matching over 7 bases. The V segment lost 4 bases and the J segment 2 bases; nucleotides outside the gene matches: 8. The length of the CDR3 is 16 residues. Germline V gives CDR1 LNHDA, CDR2 SQIVND (reference sequence). CDR3 sequence reads: CASSTHNRGGNQPQHF. The CDR3 region has the DNA TGTGCCAGTAGTACCCACAACAGGGGAGGCAATCAGCCCCAGCATTTT.